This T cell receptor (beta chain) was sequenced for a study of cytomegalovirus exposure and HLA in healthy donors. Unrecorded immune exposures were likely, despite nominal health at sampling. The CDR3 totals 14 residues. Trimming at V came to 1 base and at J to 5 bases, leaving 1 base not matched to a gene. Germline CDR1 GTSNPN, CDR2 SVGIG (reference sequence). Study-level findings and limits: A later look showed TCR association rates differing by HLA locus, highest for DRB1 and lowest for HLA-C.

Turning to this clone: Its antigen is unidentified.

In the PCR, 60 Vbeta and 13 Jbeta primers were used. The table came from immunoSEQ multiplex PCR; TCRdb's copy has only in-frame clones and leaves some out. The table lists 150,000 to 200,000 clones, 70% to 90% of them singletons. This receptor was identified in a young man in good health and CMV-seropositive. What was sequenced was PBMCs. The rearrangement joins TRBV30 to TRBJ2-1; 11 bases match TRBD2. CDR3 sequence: CAWSEGLADNEQFF. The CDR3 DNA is TGTGCCTGGAGTGAGGGACTAGCGGACAATGAGCAGTTCTTC.